A single sample gave rise to the 23 T cell receptor beta chains below, sequenced in a study of blood T cell repertoires in COVID-19. Only in-frame clones appear in the TCRdb table, and some are missing; sequencing was by immunoSEQ multiplex PCR. The repertoire holds around 80,000 clones, around 81% seen once, with 8.5% to 10% in the top ten. The sample was peripheral blood. The receptors originated from a human donor in a cohort sampled during active COVID-19.

The chain carries TRBV3-1 (or the pseudogene TRBV3-2) and TRBJ1-1; TRBD1 matches 8 bases. Losses at the gene ends were 3 bases for V and 5 bases for J; bases not matched to a gene: 5. Germline assignment: CDR1 LGHDT and CDR2 YNNKEL (reference sequence). The CDR3 sequence is 14 residues long. This CDR3 reads CASSHDRGETEAFF. Written as DNA, the CDR3 is TGTGCCAGCAGCCACGACAGGGGTGAAACTGAAGCTTTCTTT.

Only one count was recorded for this clone. The CDR3 coding sequence is TGCAGCGCAAGACAGGGTACTGGGGGCGAGCAGTACTTC. Protein product: CSARQGTGGEQYF. The chain links TRBV29-1 to TRBJ2-7, with 7 bases fitting TRBD1. Germline-derived CDR1 and CDR2 are SQVTM and ANQGSEA. This CDR3 contains 13 residues. The ends lost 7 bases at V and 6 bases at J; junction bases unmatched: 12.

V gene TRBV19 combines with J gene TRBJ1-2; TRBD1 matches at 9 bases. CDR3 length equals 14 residues. Germline CDR1 and CDR2: LNHDA and SQIVND (reference sequence). The V gene end was trimmed by 5 bases and the J gene end by 4 bases; junction bases not matched to a gene: 5. Here the CDR3 reads CASSSDRGLYGYTF. CDR3 in DNA: TGTGCCAGTAGTTCGGACAGGGGCCTCTATGGCTACACCTTC.

The rearrangement links TRBV20-1 to TRBJ1-1; D call uncertain. Germline V gene sequence: CDR1 DFQATT, CDR2 SNEGSKA (reference sequence). The CDR3 contains 10 residues. Trimming removed 0 bases at V and 7 bases at J, with 3 bases between. The CDR3 reads CSARDLEAFF. CDR3 nucleotides: TGCAGTGCTAGAGATCTTGAAGCTTTCTTT.

The V call is TRBV5-1, the J call TRBJ2-6, with D maybe TRBD1 (6 bases). The V end was cut by 3 bases, the J end by 0 bases, with 19 bases between. CDR1 SGHRS and CDR2 YFSETQ come from the germline V gene. The CDR3 covers 19 residues. The CDR3 DNA reads as TGCGCCAGCAGCTGGGGAAGAGGGACAACGAGCTCTGGGGCCAACGTCCTGACTTTC. Translation gives CASSWGRGTTSSGANVLTF.

The chain joins TRBV30 to TRBJ2-7; TRBD1 aligns across 8 bases. Germline V CDR1 and CDR2: GTSNPN, SVGIG (reference sequence). The CDR3 extends over 16 amino acids. V was clipped by 4 bases and J by 3 bases; unmatched bases: 14. In nucleotides, the CDR3 is TGTGCCTGGAAAGCCCTTGGAGGAGGACAGGGCTACGAGCAGTACTTC. Translating it yields CAWKALGGGQGYEQYF.

This clone was seen a handful of times. This rearrangement joins TRBV6-5 to TRBJ2-1; TRBD2 might be the D (6 bases). The ends were cut back, 5 bases at V and 4 bases at J, with 15 bases in the middle. Germline assignment: CDR1 MNHEY and CDR2 SVGAGI. The CDR3 length is 15 residues. CDR3 region: CASSPRDPGYNEQFF. The CDR3 coding sequence is TGTGCCAGCAGTCCGCGGGACCCCGGGTACAATGAGCAGTTCTTC.

The chain joins TRBV2 to TRBJ2-7, with TRBD2 matching 12 bases. Germline V gene lookup returns CDR1 SNHLY and CDR2 FYNNEI. The CDR3 has 13 amino acids. Trimming at V came to 6 bases and at J to 8 bases, leaving 5 bases not matched to a gene. The CDR3 loop reads CASRFGTSGQQYF. CDR3 DNA sequence: TGTGCCAGCAGGTTCGGGACTAGCGGGCAGCAGTACTTC.

The rearrangement joins TRBV4-1 to TRBJ1-2; possibly TRBD1 for D (5 bases). V lost 3 bases and J 6 bases, leaving 23 bases between the germline ends. Germline V gene sequence: CDR1 MGHRA, CDR2 YSYEKL. This CDR3 has 17 residues. The CDR3 sequence: CASSQPAGVSDTDGYTF. CDR3 DNA sequence: TGCGCCAGCAGCCAGCCCGCGGGGGTCAGTGATACCGATGGCTACACCTTC.

V usage is TRBV7-8 and J usage is TRBJ1-5, with D possibly TRBD1 on 6 matching bases. The ends were cut back, 5 bases at V and 4 bases at J, with 24 bases in the middle. This CDR3 contains 18 residues. In germline, CDR1 is SGHVS, CDR2 FQNEAQ. The CDR3 region has the DNA TGTGCCAGCAGCGTCTACCTAGGGGGGCGGGGGATTAATCAGCCCCAGCATTTT. It encodes CASSVYLGGRGINQPQHF. Complete variable domain (other parts from reference TRBV7-8 and TRBJ1-5): GAGVSQSPRYKVAKRGQDVALRCDPISGHVSLFWYQQALGQGPEFLTYFQNEAQLDKSGLPSDRFFAERPEGSVSTLKIQRTQQEDSAVYLCASSVYLGGRGINQPQHFGDGTRLSIL.

The chain uses TRBV23-1 and TRBJ2-4; TRBD1 agrees at 7 bases. TRBV23-1 qualifies as an ORF whose function is uncertain. The J segment lost 2 bases and the V segment lost 0 bases, leaving 7 bases of the junction unmatched. The CDR3 covers 17 residues. The CDR3 sequence: CASSQSWDSFTKNIQYF. CDR3 sequence (DNA): TGCGCCAGCAGTCAATCCTGGGACAGCTTTACCAAAAACATTCAGTACTTC.

This chain connects TRBV19 to TRBJ2-5; weak D call: TRBD1 (6 bases). This CDR3 region has 13 residues. V lost 8 bases, J lost 6 bases, and 16 bases lay in between. Germline V gene sequence: CDR1 LNHDA, CDR2 SQIVND (reference sequence). This CDR3 is CASSTVGGQTQYF. CDR3 sequence (DNA): TGTGCCAGTTCCACGGTAGGGGGACAGACCCAGTACTTC.

This chain joins TRBV28 and TRBJ2-2; 9 bases align to TRBD1. With V trimmed by 5 bases and J by 1 base, 2 bases remained unmatched. CDR3 size: 15 residues. Germline V CDR1 and CDR2: MDHEN, SYDVKM. The CDR3 protein is CASSRQGGNTGELFF. The CDR3 coding sequence is TGTGCCAGCAGTCGACAGGGGGGGAACACCGGGGAGCTGTTTTTT.

The V gene is TRBV2, the J gene TRBJ1-5; D gene uncertain. CDR1 SNHLY and CDR2 FYNNEI come from the germline V gene. The CDR3 is made up of 14 amino acids. V was shortened by 0 bases and J by 4 bases, with 7 bases between the two germline ends. The CDR3 sequence is CASSEARRNQPQHF. Here the CDR3 DNA reads TGTGCCAGCAGTGAAGCTCGGCGGAATCAGCCCCAGCATTTT.

This clone was counted once. CDR3 in amino acids: CASSLDRDNSPLHF. The CDR3 DNA sequence: TGTGCCAGCAGTTTGGACAGGGATAATTCACCCCTCCACTTT. The chain employs TRBV28 and TRBJ1-6, with 8 nucleotides matching TRBD1. The CDR3 is 14 residues long. Germline CDR1 MDHEN, CDR2 SYDVKM. V lost 3 bases to trimming and J lost 5 bases; unmatched junction nucleotides: 0.

CDR3 nucleotide sequence: TGTGCCAGCAGCCCAGGACAGAGCTACGAGCAGTACTTC. Translation: CASSPGQSYEQYF. The chain combines TRBV7-8 with TRBJ2-7, with TRBD1 as a possible D gene (6 bases). The CDR3 has 13 residues. Germline V lookup: CDR1 SGHVS, CDR2 FQNEAQ. Trimming left V 5 bases short and J 3 bases short, with 11 bases between.

The V gene is TRBV5-1, the J gene TRBJ2-3; D may be TRBD2 (6 bases). Germline V CDR1 and CDR2: SGHRS, YFSETQ. The V end was cut by 0 bases, the J end by 4 bases, with 15 bases between. The CDR3 runs to 16 residues. CDR3: CASSLAGGVRADTQYF. CDR3 DNA sequence: TGCGCCAGCAGCTTGGCCGGAGGGGTTCGGGCAGATACGCAGTATTTT.

Here the CDR3 DNA reads TGCGCCAGCAGTGAGGGGAGAGGAGGGCTCGATGAGCAGTTCTTC. Translating it yields CASSEGRGGLDEQFF. The chain couples TRBV10-2 to TRBJ2-1, with D perhaps matching TRBD2 (6 bases). CDR1 is WSHSY and CDR2 is SAAADI in the germline V gene. V was trimmed by 2 bases and J by 8 bases, leaving 16 bases between them. CDR3 length equals 15 residues.

V gene TRBV5-6 combines with J gene TRBJ2-1; D call uncertain. The germline V gene has CDR1 SGHDT and CDR2 YYEEEE. Trimming took off 1 base at V and 0 bases at J, with 11 bases between the two ends. The CDR3 loop spans 16 amino acids. The DNA for the CDR3 is TGTGCCAGCAGCTTGACACCGGGTTCCTCCTACAATGAGCAGTTCTTC. It codes for CASSLTPGSSYNEQFF.

This chain links TRBV7-6 with TRBJ1-2; 9 positions match TRBD1. The CDR3 runs 15 residues. V lost 2 bases and J lost 8; bases outside the gene matches: 9. CDR1 is SGHVS and CDR2 is FNYEAQ in the germline V gene. The CDR3 nucleotides read TGTGCCAGCAGCTTATCGGGACAGGGCCTATGGGGCTACACCTTC. Its protein product is CASSLSGQGLWGYTF.

Here the CDR3 reads CASSQASGYNQPQHF. CDR3 in DNA: TGCGCCAGCAGCCAAGCCAGCGGCTACAATCAGCCCCAGCATTTT. The chain recombines TRBV4-1 with TRBJ1-5; D uncertain. CDR1 is MGHRA and CDR2 is YSYEKL in the germline V gene. The CDR3 runs 15 residues. V lost 1 base, J lost 3 bases, and 10 bases lay in between.

This clone was seen only once. The CDR3 sequence: CASSLVLGSLYEQYF. The DNA of the CDR3 is TGTGCCAGCAGCTTAGTGCTGGGCAGCCTCTACGAGCAGTACTTC. The chain recombines TRBV11-2 with TRBJ2-7; no reliable D call. Trimming removed 1 base from V and 3 bases from J, with 13 bases in between. This CDR3 region has 15 residues. Germline V gene data show CDR1 as SGHAT and CDR2 as FQNNGV.

The chain recombines TRBV7-2 with TRBJ2-1; TRBD2 aligns across 10 bases. CDR3 size: 16 residues. CDR1 SGHTA and CDR2 FQGNSA come from the germline V gene. With V trimmed by 2 bases and J by 7 bases, 8 bases remained unmatched. CDR3 in DNA: TGTGCCAGCAGCTTAAGAGCGGGGGGGCGGATTAATGAGCAGTTCTTC. The encoded protein is CASSLRAGGRINEQFF.